Listed below are T cell receptor beta chains from one sample, sequenced in a study of cytomegalovirus exposure and HLA in healthy donors. The assay was immunoSEQ multiplex PCR, and TCRdb's table has in-frame clones only and misses some. The table has about 82,000 clones, around 77% seen once; the top ten hold about 3.5%. Sequencing was carried out using PBMCs. The receptors originated from a man over 45 in good health and CMV-seronegative. Each CDR3 is given without its conserved first and last residue. D genes are given only for firm matches. Some rows mark clone size as missing; the rest say once, few, many or name a class of expanded clone.

d_gene: TRBD2; abundance: .; j_gene: TRBJ2-1; v_gene: TRBV5-6; CDR3aa: ASSSLPAGGTNEQF
d_gene: TRBD1; abundance: .; j_gene: TRBJ1-2; v_gene: TRBV4-3; CDR3aa: ASSQPGDRGSGYT
d_gene: TRBD2; abundance: few; j_gene: TRBJ2-1; v_gene: TRBV7-8; CDR3aa: ASSPAGGSYNEQF
d_gene: TRBD2; abundance: .; j_gene: TRBJ2-5; v_gene: TRBV6-1; CDR3aa: ASSAPGTRWEETQY
d_gene: .; abundance: .; j_gene: TRBJ1-1; v_gene: TRBV9; CDR3aa: ASSAAENTEAF
d_gene: TRBD1; abundance: few; j_gene: TRBJ2-2; v_gene: TRBV5-6; CDR3aa: ASSPTGVNTGELF
d_gene: .; abundance: .; j_gene: TRBJ2-1; v_gene: TRBV19; CDR3aa: ASSQYNEQF
d_gene: .; abundance: .; j_gene: TRBJ2-7; v_gene: TRBV5-5; CDR3aa: ASSLELLRGEQY
d_gene: .; abundance: few; j_gene: TRBJ1-1; v_gene: TRBV27; CDR3aa: ASSLLVNTEAF
d_gene: .; abundance: once; j_gene: TRBJ2-6; v_gene: TRBV9; CDR3aa: ASSFQGSGANVLT
d_gene: .; abundance: once; j_gene: TRBJ2-2; v_gene: TRBV11-2; CDR3aa: ASSSWTGRDGELF
d_gene: .; abundance: .; j_gene: TRBJ2-3; v_gene: TRBV28; CDR3aa: ASRTKSTPRPGTDTQY
d_gene: .; abundance: .; j_gene: TRBJ2-7; v_gene: TRBV9; CDR3aa: ASSVAPGAEQY
d_gene: TRBD1; abundance: .; j_gene: TRBJ1-5; v_gene: TRBV6-4; CDR3aa: ASSDPPQGTSNQPQH
d_gene: .; abundance: few; j_gene: TRBJ1-4; v_gene: TRBV6-6; CDR3aa: ASSSGWTNEKLF
d_gene: .; abundance: .; j_gene: TRBJ1-1; v_gene: TRBV14; CDR3aa: ASSQTLRGEAF
d_gene: .; abundance: .; j_gene: TRBJ1-1; v_gene: TRBV11-2; CDR3aa: ASSRGNLNTEAF
d_gene: .; abundance: .; j_gene: TRBJ1-2; v_gene: TRBV25-1; CDR3aa: ASQNVISGYT
d_gene: .; abundance: .; j_gene: TRBJ1-5; v_gene: TRBV19; CDR3aa: ASREEMGQPQH
d_gene: .; abundance: .; j_gene: TRBJ2-3; v_gene: TRBV7-9; CDR3aa: SSSLSLTTDTQY
d_gene: .; abundance: .; j_gene: TRBJ2-7; v_gene: TRBV5-1; CDR3aa: ASSLASSYEQY
d_gene: .; abundance: .; j_gene: TRBJ2-2; v_gene: TRBV7-3; CDR3aa: WEEEGGRTGELF
d_gene: TRBD2; abundance: .; j_gene: TRBJ2-3; v_gene: TRBV15; CDR3aa: ATSRERGSTDTQY
d_gene: TRBD1; abundance: .; j_gene: TRBJ2-1; v_gene: TRBV5-1; CDR3aa: ASSLARTGGGDEQF
d_gene: .; abundance: .; j_gene: TRBJ1-2; v_gene: TRBV5-1; CDR3aa: ASSLDTGDYGYT
d_gene: TRBD1; abundance: .; j_gene: TRBJ2-2; v_gene: TRBV5-5; CDR3aa: ASSLEQGNTGELF
d_gene: .; abundance: .; j_gene: TRBJ1-1; v_gene: TRBV19; CDR3aa: AISSGGNTEAF
d_gene: .; abundance: few; j_gene: TRBJ2-5; v_gene: TRBV28; CDR3aa: ASSIQGRETQY
d_gene: .; abundance: .; j_gene: TRBJ1-1; v_gene: TRBV5-1; CDR3aa: ASSSTGFQMNTEAF
d_gene: TRBD2; abundance: .; j_gene: TRBJ2-7; v_gene: TRBV10-3; CDR3aa: AIRTSGGAYEQY
d_gene: TRBD1; abundance: .; j_gene: TRBJ2-3; v_gene: TRBV18; CDR3aa: ASLAGTGTTDTQY
d_gene: TRBD1; abundance: .; j_gene: TRBJ1-2; v_gene: TRBV28; CDR3aa: ASTKRGRGQNYGYA
d_gene: .; abundance: .; j_gene: TRBJ1-1; v_gene: TRBV6-1; CDR3aa: ASSSGRGRTEAF
d_gene: TRBD2; abundance: .; j_gene: TRBJ2-7; v_gene: TRBV6-6; CDR3aa: ASRPGTSGYEQY
d_gene: .; abundance: few; j_gene: TRBJ2-5; v_gene: TRBV4-1; CDR3aa: ASSQGRTAKVQETQY
d_gene: .; abundance: .; j_gene: TRBJ2-5; v_gene: TRBV2; CDR3aa: ASSEAMRAQY
d_gene: TRBD1; abundance: .; j_gene: TRBJ2-7; v_gene: TRBV7-9; CDR3aa: ASSHGTVSSYEQY
d_gene: .; abundance: .; j_gene: TRBJ2-1; v_gene: TRBV2; CDR3aa: ASRGLAGRVYEQF
d_gene: .; abundance: once; j_gene: TRBJ1-6; v_gene: TRBV30; CDR3aa: ASRSDSNSPLH
d_gene: TRBD1; abundance: .; j_gene: TRBJ1-2; v_gene: TRBV9; CDR3aa: ASSGLDRALNYGYT
d_gene: .; abundance: few; j_gene: TRBJ2-3; v_gene: TRBV20-1; CDR3aa: GVEILEPQY
d_gene: TRBD1; abundance: .; j_gene: TRBJ1-1; v_gene: TRBV7-2; CDR3aa: ASSPQQGGWTEAF
d_gene: TRBD2; abundance: .; j_gene: TRBJ2-3; v_gene: TRBV7-3; CDR3aa: ASSLSPLAGLLTSTDTQY
d_gene: .; abundance: .; j_gene: TRBJ1-3; v_gene: TRBV12-5; CDR3aa: ASGQAGAIGNTIY
d_gene: TRBD1; abundance: .; j_gene: TRBJ2-6; v_gene: TRBV5-1; CDR3aa: ASSLGGTGANVLT
d_gene: .; abundance: .; j_gene: TRBJ1-2; v_gene: TRBV5-1; CDR3aa: ASSLGQGAYGYT
d_gene: .; abundance: .; j_gene: TRBJ2-1; v_gene: TRBV9; CDR3aa: ASSYNGGSYNEQF
d_gene: TRBD2; abundance: .; j_gene: TRBJ2-3; v_gene: TRBV28; CDR3aa: ASRVGGSGGAIDTQY
d_gene: TRBD1; abundance: .; j_gene: TRBJ1-2; v_gene: TRBV7-3; CDR3aa: ASSLDRGWGYT
d_gene: TRBD1; abundance: once; j_gene: TRBJ1-5; v_gene: TRBV15; CDR3aa: ATSKGQGVRPQH
d_gene: .; abundance: .; j_gene: TRBJ2-3; v_gene: TRBV10-1; CDR3aa: ASSDPGGRPDTQY
d_gene: .; abundance: .; j_gene: TRBJ1-6; v_gene: TRBV28; CDR3aa: ASSPPDRNSPLH
d_gene: .; abundance: .; j_gene: TRBJ2-3; v_gene: TRBV7-9; CDR3aa: AGSLGGGLDTQY
d_gene: .; abundance: .; j_gene: TRBJ2-5; v_gene: TRBV2; CDR3aa: ASSRGAEETQY
d_gene: TRBD1; abundance: once; j_gene: TRBJ2-2; v_gene: TRBV7-2; CDR3aa: ASSPDRASNTGELF
d_gene: .; abundance: once; j_gene: TRBJ1-2; v_gene: TRBV2; CDR3aa: ASSQASGYGYT
d_gene: .; abundance: .; j_gene: TRBJ1-6; v_gene: TRBV30; CDR3aa: AWSVSPRTGMSSYNSPLH